This TCR beta chain stems from a study of blood T cell repertoires in COVID-19. Clones were sequenced by immunoSEQ multiplex PCR, and TCRdb holds only the in-frame ones, with some missing. Of 180,000 or so clones in the sample, 86% are singletons; the top ten hold 7.5% to 10%. V lost 6 bases and J lost 5; bases outside the gene matches: 5. Germline V CDR1 and CDR2: MDHEN, SYDVKM. The CDR3 runs 13 residues. Adults between about 18 and 89 years of age took part from 20 to 25 US areas. Cohorts were based on clinical histories the participants reported. The chain uses TRBV28 and TRBJ1-2, with 8 nucleotides matching TRBD1. Specimen: PBMCs or T cells enriched from blood (not recorded which). This receptor was obtained from a woman under 40 who had recovered from COVID-19. CDR3 in DNA: TGTGCCAGCAGCGACAGGGGTGGTTATGGCTACACCTTC. Translating gives CASSDRGGYGYTF.